This T cell receptor (beta chain) was identified in a study of OX40 agonist ivuxolimab in advanced cancers. Study summary: Patients got intravenous ivuxolimab at 0.01 to 10 mg/kg every 2 weeks.

Libraries were prepared by immunoSEQ multiplex PCR; TCRdb keeps only in-frame clonotypes and omits some of them. The profile shows 89,000 or so clones, 80% to 90% of them singletons. Germline-derived CDR1 and CDR2 are DFQATT and SNEGSKA (reference sequence). The CDR3 is made up of 11 amino acids. Between the trimmed V and J ends, which lost 2 bases and 7 bases, there was a span of 5 bases. The chain combines TRBV20-1 with TRBJ2-2; D ambiguous. This sequence was found in an adult with an advanced solid tumor such as melanoma, head and neck, liver or kidney cancer. The starting material was CD4+ or CD8+ T cells sorted from blood, obtained in a trial of the OX40 agonist ivuxolimab. The CDR3 region has the DNA TGCAGTGCTAGATTGGGCGGGGAGCTGTTTTTT. As protein: CSARLGGELFF.